Detailed here is one TCR beta chain. Cells designated naive CD8 were CD45RO-negative and were positively selected for CCR7, with terminally differentiated effector memory CD45RA+ cells excluded. These data originate in a study of shared clonotypes between healthy human individuals. The CDR3 totals 17 residues. With V trimmed by 3 bases and J by 3 bases, 7 bases remained unmatched. The germline gives CDR1 MDHEN, CDR2 SYDVKM. TCRdb's table, derived via immunoSEQ multiplex PCR, lists solely in-frame clones and lacks some. The sample includes more than 2 million clones, 80% to 95% of them seen just once. The sequence was collected from a man aged 18 to 29 in good health. Some clones in this sample may be carry-over from other donors' samples. The rearrangement joins TRBV28 to TRBJ2-6, with 8 bases that match TRBD2. Specimen: naive CD8+ T cells from PBMCs. This CDR3 is CASSLPGTRGGANVLTF. The CDR3 coding sequence is TGTGCCAGCAGTTTGCCCGGGACTAGGGGTGGGGCCAACGTCCTGACTTTC.